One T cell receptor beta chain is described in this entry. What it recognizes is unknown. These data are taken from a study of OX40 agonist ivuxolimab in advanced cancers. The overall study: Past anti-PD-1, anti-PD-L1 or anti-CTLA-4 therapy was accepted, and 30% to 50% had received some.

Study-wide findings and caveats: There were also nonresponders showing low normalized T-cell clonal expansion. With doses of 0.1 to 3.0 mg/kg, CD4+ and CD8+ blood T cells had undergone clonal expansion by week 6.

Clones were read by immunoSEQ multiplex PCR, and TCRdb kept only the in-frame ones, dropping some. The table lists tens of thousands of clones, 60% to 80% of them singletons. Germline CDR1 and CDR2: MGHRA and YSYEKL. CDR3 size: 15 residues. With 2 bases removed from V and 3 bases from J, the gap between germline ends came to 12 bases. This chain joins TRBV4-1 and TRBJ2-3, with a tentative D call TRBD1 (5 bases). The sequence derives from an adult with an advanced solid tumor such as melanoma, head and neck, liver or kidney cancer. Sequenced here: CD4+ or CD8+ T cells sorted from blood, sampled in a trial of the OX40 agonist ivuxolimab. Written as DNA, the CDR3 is TGCGCCAGCAGCCAAAATTTAAGGGGAACAGATACGCAGTATTTT. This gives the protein CASSQNLRGTDTQYF.